Sequencing of this TCR beta chain was carried out in a study of CD8 T cells in Susac syndrome (dated by TCRdb to the late 2010s). With regard to the full study: Repertoire sequencing was used to test whether CD8+ T cell activation and differentiation in Susac syndrome was antigen driven. The study compared CD8+ T cell repertoire clonality among roughly eleven healthy donors, some 14 Susac syndrome patients and roughly 16 multiple sclerosis patients.

High-throughput TCR beta sequencing profiled peripheral blood CD8+ and CD4+ T cells from healthy donors, Susac syndrome patients and multiple sclerosis patients. The multiple sclerosis controls were treatment-naive patients whose relapsing-remitting disease, either stable or active, fulfilled the revised McDonald criteria. CD8+ TEMRA cells were enriched by FACS, while bulk CD8+ and CD4+ T cells were purified by magnetic negative isolation. Blood was drawn into EDTA tubes, processed within 24 hours, and PBMCs were isolated by density gradient centrifugation. PBMCs intended for TCR sequencing were cryopreserved in liquid nitrogen and were subsequently thawed in a 37 degrees C water bath. A purity of at least 90% was achieved for sorted or isolated CD4+, CD8+ and CD8+ TEMRA cells. This clonotype was picked up one time. Its specific antigen is unknown. No qualities accompany the bases; no much larger clone lies one base away. One read provides weak support.

RNA was extracted with the RNeasy kit and roughly 0.5 to 1 ug was reverse transcribed using random hexamers. TCR beta CDR3 regions were amplified with the immunoSEQ multiplex PCR assay covering 54 Vbeta and 13 Jbeta segments. PCR amplification bias was corrected by using a synthetic template baseline for primer optimization and computational correction. On the study's bioinformatics: Reads were annotated to V, D and J genes per IMGT and analyzed with immunoSEQ Analyzer, keeping only productive sequences. Clonality was calculated as one minus the Shannon entropy normalized by log2 of the number of productive unique sequences. For each patient and control, public and private clones were evaluated among the 100 most prevalent clones. Clones were defined as Susac-specific when absent from the healthy and MS cohorts, from some 1,100 published viral clones and from other ImmuneACCESS disease sequences. The public reads were reanalyzed by TCRdb: fastp trimming at Q25, MiXCR alignment, in-frame beta chains only. Each entry is one CDR3 protein sequence, shown with its most common DNA and genes. In this record, the V and J calls reflect TCRdb's handling and not the investigators' own analysis. This sample is represented by under 550,000 distinct CDR3 sequences; more than 80% of them were singletons. The ten largest clones take up under 0.15% of the sample.

From the cysteine through the phenylalanine, the CDR3 covers 15 amino acids. Only the CDR3 DNA stays, 45 bases, in frame from base 1. Based on the germline V gene, the CDR1 and CDR2 sequences are WSHSY and SAAADI. V trim: 1 base; J trim: 1 base; unmatched bases: 1. Broad study findings and their caveats: The TCR sequencing and HLA analysis was acknowledged to have included a relatively small number of individuals.

The receptor's source is a human donor with multiple sclerosis. The chain is made from TRBV10-2 and TRBJ2-5, with 9 bases aligning to TRBD1. Source material: CD8+ T cells from PBMCs. The CDR3 protein: CASSEWTGAQETQYF. The nucleotide sequence is given as TGCGCCAGCAGTGAGTGGACAGGGGCCCAAGAGACCCAGTACTTC.